The 24 T cell receptor beta chains presented below share a single source sample, sequenced in a study of CD8 T cells in Susac syndrome. An amount of RNA that ranged from roughly 0.5 to 1 ug was reverse transcribed with random hexamers. TCRdb processed the immunoSEQ multiplex PCR reads anew with MiXCR; each CDR3 protein has one entry. Of about 200,000 distinct CDR3 sequences in the sample, approximately 95% were seen once. Input material: CD4+ T cells from PBMCs. These receptors came from a human donor with multiple sclerosis.

The V gene is TRBV25-1, the J gene TRBJ1-1; the match to TRBD1 covers 7 bases. J was trimmed by 3 bases and V by 4 bases; bases with no gene match: 5. The CDR3 consists of 14 residues. Looked up from germline, CDR1 is MGHDK and CDR2 is SYGVNS. CDR3 protein: CASSARDRYTEAFF. In DNA, the CDR3 is TGTGCCAGCAGTGCCCGGGACAGATACACTGAAGCTTTCTTT.

This chain links TRBV2 with TRBJ1-5; 8 bases are a match to TRBD1. CDR3 length: 14 residues. The J segment lost 7 bases and the V segment lost 5 bases, leaving 7 bases of the junction unmatched. Per the germline V gene, CDR1 is SNHLY and CDR2 is FYNNEI. The CDR3 reads CASSKTGENQPQHF. As DNA, the CDR3 is TGTGCCAGCAGTAAGACAGGGGAGAACCAGCCCCAGCATTTT.

The chain employs TRBV27 and TRBJ2-7, with a weak D call TRBD2 (6 bases). V shed 5 bases and J shed 2 bases, with 10 bases lying between them. CDR3 length: 13 amino acids. Germline-derived CDR1 and CDR2 are MNHEY and SMNVEV (reference sequence). CDR3 DNA: TGTGCCAGCAGTCCCCAGCGGGCCTACGAGCAGTACTTC. It codes for CASSPQRAYEQYF.

V gene TRBV15 combines with J gene TRBJ1-6; D remains ambiguous. The CDR3 has 13 residues. V was shortened by 3 bases and J by 5 bases, with 5 bases between the two germline ends. CDR1 is LNHNV, CDR2 YYDKDF, per germline (reference sequence). CDR3 sequence (DNA): TGTGCCACCAGCAGCAAGGATAATTCACCCCTCCACTTT. The encoded protein is CATSSKDNSPLHF.

The chain links TRBV29-1 to TRBJ2-7; 9 bases map to TRBD1. V was pared by 1 base and J by 12 bases, with 13 bases of the junction left unmatched. CDR3 size: 14 residues. The germline V gene encodes CDR1 SQVTM and CDR2 ANQGSEA. The CDR3 protein is CSVEVTGGRGALYF. Here the CDR3 DNA reads TGCAGCGTTGAAGTGACAGGGGGAAGGGGGGCTCTGTACTTC.

This chain joins TRBV11-2 and TRBJ2-1, with D maybe TRBD2 (6 bases). CDR3 length: 10 residues. The V gene lost 8 bases and the J gene lost 10 bases, with 9 bases spanning the gap. CDR1 SGHAT and CDR2 FQNNGV come from the germline V gene. CDR3 nucleotide sequence: TGTGCCAGCGGCCGGGGGGAGCAGTTCTTC. This codes for CASGRGEQFF.

The chain carries TRBV5-1 and TRBJ2-4, with D hard to call. CDR1 is SGHRS, CDR2 YFSETQ, per germline. Trimming removed 0 bases from V and 11 bases from J, with 12 bases in between. The CDR3 is 13 amino acids. The CDR3 reads CASSLGPGGLQYF. The CDR3 DNA sequence: TGCGCCAGCAGCTTGGGGCCGGGCGGCCTTCAGTACTTC.

The chain joins TRBV30 to TRBJ2-7; D is unresolved. The CDR3 is made up of 11 amino acids. V was pared by 2 bases and J by 3 bases, with 5 bases between. CDR1 and CDR2 (germline): GTSNPN, SVGIG (reference sequence). CDR3 loop: CAWSSNYEQYF. The CDR3 nucleotides are TGTGCCTGGAGTTCAAACTACGAGCAGTACTTC.

The CDR3 loop reads CASSSGTTREQYV. The CDR3 nucleotides read TGTGCCAGCTCATCCGGGACAACCCGGGAGCAGTACGTC. The chain is built from TRBV18 and TRBJ2-7; a possible D gene is TRBD1 (6 bases). Germline CDR1 is KGHSH and CDR2 is LQKENI. The CDR3 spans 13 residues. Deletions cut 5 bases from V and 7 bases from J, with 15 bases between.

The V and J genes are TRBV14 and TRBJ1-3; D gene uncertain. In germline, CDR1 is SGHDN, CDR2 FVKESK. V was shortened by 3 bases and J by 1 base, with 7 bases between the two germline ends. The CDR3 is 14 residues long. CDR3: CASSHGRSGNTIYF. CDR3 sequence (DNA): TGTGCCAGCAGCCACGGGAGATCTGGAAACACCATATATTTT.

The chain carries TRBV20-1 and TRBJ2-7; 11 nucleotides match TRBD1. The CDR3 has 16 residues. Germline V gene sequence: CDR1 DFQATT, CDR2 SNEGSKA (reference sequence). V dropped 0 bases and J dropped 5; count of bases not matched to a gene: 9. CDR3 nucleotide sequence: TGCAGTGCTAGAGATTTGGGACAGGGGGGACCTGACGAGCAGTACGTC. The encoded protein is CSARDLGQGGPDEQYV.

The chain employs TRBV30 and TRBJ2-4; 10 bases line up with TRBD2. Germline trimming cut 3 bases from V and 7 bases from J; bases unmatched to any gene: 0. This CDR3 is built from 12 residues. Per germline, CDR1 GTSNPN and CDR2 SVGIG (reference sequence). The CDR3: CAWRTSGNIQYF. CDR3 bases: TGTGCCTGGAGGACTAGCGGGAACATTCAGTACTTC.

The rearrangement links TRBV30 to TRBJ1-4; D gene uncertain. This CDR3 is built from 17 residues. Germline V gene sequence: CDR1 GTSNPN, CDR2 SVGIG (reference sequence). Trimming removed 2 bases at V and 2 bases at J, with 18 bases between. CDR3 region: CAWSRDIGSRTNEKLFF. CDR3 nucleotide sequence: TGTGCCTGGAGTAGAGACATCGGAAGCCGGACTAATGAAAAACTGTTTTTT.

V and J are TRBV27 and TRBJ2-1; 7 bases align to TRBD1. J lost 3 bases, V lost 5 bases, and 10 bases had no gene match. The CDR3 totals 16 residues. CDR1 MNHEY and CDR2 SMNVEV come from the germline V gene (reference sequence). The CDR3 DNA is TGTGCCAGCAGTCGTGATACAGGGGCTATCTACAATGAGCAGTTCTTC. Protein sequence: CASSRDTGAIYNEQFF.

The V and J genes are TRBV20-1 and TRBJ2-1; 9 bases fit TRBD2. The germline V gene has CDR1 DFQATT and CDR2 SNEGSKA (reference sequence). V trimming: 5 bases; J trimming: 8 bases; junction bases outside the gene matches: 13. The CDR3 covers 15 residues. CDR3 amino acids: CSAFSASGDPHEQFF. The CDR3, as DNA: TGCAGTGCTTTCTCGGCTAGCGGGGACCCACATGAGCAGTTCTTC.

The genes are TRBV5-1 and TRBJ1-1, with 11 bases matching TRBD1. The CDR3 has 16 residues. Germline V gene lookup returns CDR1 SGHRS and CDR2 YFSETQ. V trimming: 4 bases; J trimming: 3 bases; junction bases outside the gene matches: 8. This CDR3 is CASSLGQGVGDTEAFF. The CDR3 coding sequence is TGCGCCAGCAGCCTGGGACAGGGGGTAGGTGACACTGAAGCTTTCTTT.

V usage is TRBV20-1 and J usage is TRBJ2-3; TRBD1 agrees at 12 bases. The CDR3 totals 14 residues. V gave up 5 bases and J gave up 3 bases; unmatched junction bases: 3. Germline V lookup: CDR1 DFQATT, CDR2 SNEGSKA (reference sequence). The CDR3 protein is CSAGGQGATDTQYF. For the CDR3, the DNA is TGCAGTGCTGGGGGACAGGGGGCTACAGATACGCAGTATTTT.

The chain recombines TRBV7-3 with TRBJ2-1, with D hard to call. The germline V and J ends were trimmed by 5 bases and 8 bases, with 13 bases remaining between them. Germline V lookup: CDR1 SGHTA, CDR2 FQGTGA. This CDR3 has 13 residues. The CDR3 sequence: CASSTTVQHEQFF. The CDR3 DNA sequence: TGTGCCAGCAGCACGACTGTCCAGCATGAGCAGTTCTTC.

The count of this clonotype is one. This chain uses TRBV9 with TRBJ2-5, with TRBD1 as a possible D gene (6 bases). Germline lookup yields CDR1 SGDLS and CDR2 YYNGEE. Trimming took off 0 bases at V and 2 bases at J, with 11 bases between the two ends. This CDR3 spans 15 amino acids. For the CDR3, the DNA is TGTGCCAGCAGCGTAGAGGGACATCGACAAGAGACCCAGTACTTC. It encodes CASSVEGHRQETQYF.

This sequence joins TRBV19 and TRBJ2-7; D might be TRBD1 (6 bases). CDR3 length equals 14 residues. CDR1 and CDR2 from the germline V gene are LNHDA and SQIVND (reference sequence). Trimming pared 8 bases from V and 4 bases from J, leaving 18 bases between. The chain's CDR3 is CASGSAGDLYEQYF. The CDR3 coding sequence is TGTGCCAGTGGATCGGCAGGGGATTTGTACGAGCAGTACTTC.

The DNA of the CDR3 is TGTGCCAGCAGCGAACCCCGGACAGGGACCACTGAAGCTTTCTTT. It specifies CASSEPRTGTTEAFF. The rearrangement links TRBV3-1 to TRBJ1-1, with 8 bases fitting TRBD1. Per the germline V gene, CDR1 is LGHDT and CDR2 is YNNKEL (reference sequence). Trimming removed 5 bases from V and 4 bases from J; junction bases left unmatched: 9. This CDR3 spans 15 amino acids.

This clonotype was detected only once. The J gene is TRBJ2-7, the V gene TRBV7-9, with 7 bases identical to TRBD1. V gave up 7 bases and J gave up 1 base; unmatched junction bases: 4. CDR3 size: 13 residues. The germline gives CDR1 SEHNR, CDR2 FQNEAQ (reference sequence). CDR3 in amino acids: CASTQGESYEQYF. The CDR3 DNA reads as TGTGCCAGCACCCAGGGGGAATCCTACGAGCAGTACTTC.

The rearrangement links TRBV23-1 to TRBJ1-1; tentatively, D is TRBD1 (5 bases). TRBV23-1 is an ORF, and what it does is uncertain. The CDR3 extends over 12 amino acids. Deletions cut 6 bases from V and 4 bases from J, with 9 bases between. The CDR3 DNA sequence: TGCGCCAGCAGGGAAGGGACCACTGAAGCTTTCTTT. Protein: CASREGTTEAFF.

CDR3 in amino acids: CASRRGGLENYNEQFF. CDR3 sequence (DNA): TGTGCCAGCAGGAGAGGGGGGTTGGAGAACTACAATGAGCAGTTCTTC. The V call is TRBV11-1, the J call TRBJ2-1; either TRBD1 or TRBD2 may supply D (6 bases each). Germline loops: CDR1 SGHAT, CDR2 FQDESV (reference sequence). The V gene lost 6 bases and the J gene lost 3 bases, with 18 bases spanning the gap. This CDR3 spans 16 amino acids.